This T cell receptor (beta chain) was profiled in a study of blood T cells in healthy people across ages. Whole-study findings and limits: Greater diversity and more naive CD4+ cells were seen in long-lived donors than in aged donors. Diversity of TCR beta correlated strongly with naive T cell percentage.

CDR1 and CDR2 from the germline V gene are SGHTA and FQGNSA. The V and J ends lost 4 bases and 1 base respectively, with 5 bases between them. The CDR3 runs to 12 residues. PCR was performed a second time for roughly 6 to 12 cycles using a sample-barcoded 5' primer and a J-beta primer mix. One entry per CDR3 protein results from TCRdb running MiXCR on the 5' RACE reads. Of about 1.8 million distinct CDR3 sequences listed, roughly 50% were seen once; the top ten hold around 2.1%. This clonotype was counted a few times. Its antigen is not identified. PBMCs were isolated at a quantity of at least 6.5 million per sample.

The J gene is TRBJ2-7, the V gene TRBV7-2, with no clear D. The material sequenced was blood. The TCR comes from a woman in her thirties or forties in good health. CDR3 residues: CASSWNSYEQYF. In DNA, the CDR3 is TGTGCCAGCAGCTGGAATTCCTACGAGCAGTACTTC.